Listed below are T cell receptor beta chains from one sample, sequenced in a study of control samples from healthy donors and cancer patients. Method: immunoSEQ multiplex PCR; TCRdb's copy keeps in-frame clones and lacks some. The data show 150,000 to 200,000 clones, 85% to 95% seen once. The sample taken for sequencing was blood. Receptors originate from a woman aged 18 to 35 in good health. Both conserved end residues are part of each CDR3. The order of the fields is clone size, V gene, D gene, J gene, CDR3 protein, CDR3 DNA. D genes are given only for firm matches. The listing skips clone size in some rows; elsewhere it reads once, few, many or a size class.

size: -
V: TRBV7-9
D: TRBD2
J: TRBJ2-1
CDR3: CASSQGLARGNEQFF
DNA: TGTGCCAGCAGCCAAGGACTAGCACGTGGAAATGAGCAGTTCTTC

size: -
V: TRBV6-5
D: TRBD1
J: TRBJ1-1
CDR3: CASSYGGRGYSEAFF
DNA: TGTGCCAGCAGCTACGGGGGCAGGGGGTATTCTGAAGCTTTCTTT

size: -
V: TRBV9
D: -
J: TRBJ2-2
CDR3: CASSVEETDSITGELFF
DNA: TGTGCCAGCAGCGTAGAGGAGACAGATTCGATCACCGGGGAGCTGTTTTTT

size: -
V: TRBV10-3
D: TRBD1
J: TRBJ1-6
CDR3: CAISPGQAMTPLHF
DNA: TGTGCCATCAGTCCGGGACAGGCAATGACACCCCTCCACTTT

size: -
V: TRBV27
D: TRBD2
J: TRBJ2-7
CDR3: CASVRLAGFPYEQYF
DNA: TGTGCCAGCGTCAGACTAGCGGGGTTTCCCTACGAGCAGTACTTC

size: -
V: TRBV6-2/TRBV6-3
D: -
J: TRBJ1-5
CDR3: CASSYSSAGQPQHF
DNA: TGTGCCAGCAGTTACTCATCGGCGGGGCAGCCCCAGCATTTT

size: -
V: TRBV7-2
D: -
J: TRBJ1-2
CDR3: CASGQNYGYTF
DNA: TGTGCCAGCGGCCAGAACTATGGCTACACCTTC

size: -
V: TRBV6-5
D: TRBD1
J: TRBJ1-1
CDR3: CASSRQGETEAFF
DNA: TGTGCCAGCAGTAGACAGGGGGAAACTGAAGCTTTCTTT

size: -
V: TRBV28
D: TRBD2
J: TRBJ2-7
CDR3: CASCGTSGAYEQYF
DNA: TGTGCCTCTTGCGGGACTAGCGGGGCCTACGAGCAGTACTTC

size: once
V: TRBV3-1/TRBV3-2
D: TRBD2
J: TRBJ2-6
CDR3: CASSQGLAGVNVLTF
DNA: TGTGCCAGCAGCCAAGGGCTAGCGGGAGTCAACGTCCTGACTTTC

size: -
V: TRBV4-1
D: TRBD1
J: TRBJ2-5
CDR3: CASSARGQGGETQYF
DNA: TGCGCCAGCAGCGCCAGAGGACAGGGTGGGGAGACCCAGTACTTC

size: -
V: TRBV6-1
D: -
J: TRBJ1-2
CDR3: CASSEGGNYGYTF
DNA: TGTGCCAGCAGTGAAGGGGGGAACTATGGCTACACCTTC

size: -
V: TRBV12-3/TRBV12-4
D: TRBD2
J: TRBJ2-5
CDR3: CASRVGAGAQYF
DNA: TGTGCCAGCAGAGTCGGGGCGGGGGCCCAGTACTTC

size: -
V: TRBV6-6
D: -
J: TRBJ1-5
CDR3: CASTRDITVNQPQHF
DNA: TGTGCCAGCACCCGGGACATTACCGTCAATCAGCCCCAGCATTTT

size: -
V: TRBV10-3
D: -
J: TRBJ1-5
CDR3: CAIKEAGNQPQHF
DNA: TGTGCCATCAAGGAGGCAGGGAATCAGCCCCAGCATTTT

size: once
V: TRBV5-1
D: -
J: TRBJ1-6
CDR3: CASSLAGQPKNSPLHF
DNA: TGCGCCAGCAGCTTGGCCGGTCAGCCGAAAAATTCACCCCTCCACTTT

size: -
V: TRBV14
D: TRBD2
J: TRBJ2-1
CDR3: CASSLPRGISYNEQFF
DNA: TGTGCCAGCAGCCTCCCGCGGGGGATCTCCTACAATGAGCAGTTCTTC

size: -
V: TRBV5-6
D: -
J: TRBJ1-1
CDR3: CASSGRKTEAFF
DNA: TGTGCCAGCAGCGGGCGAAAGACTGAAGCTTTCTTT

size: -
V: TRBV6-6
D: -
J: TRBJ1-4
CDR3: CASSYWPPTNEKLFF
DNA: TGTGCCAGCAGTTACTGGCCTCCAACTAATGAAAAACTGTTTTTT

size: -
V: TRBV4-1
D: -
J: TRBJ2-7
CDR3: CASSQGLRGYEQYF
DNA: TGCGCCAGCAGCCAAGGGTTGAGGGGTTACGAGCAGTACTTC

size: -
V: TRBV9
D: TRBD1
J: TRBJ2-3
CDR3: CASSVVGGADTQYF
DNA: TGTGCCAGCAGCGTAGTAGGGGGCGCAGATACGCAGTATTTT

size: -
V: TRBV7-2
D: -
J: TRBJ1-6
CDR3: CASSYPNSPLHF
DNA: TGTGCCAGCAGCTATCCTAACTCACCCCTCCACTTT

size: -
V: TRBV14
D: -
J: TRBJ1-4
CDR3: CASSLPGEKLFF
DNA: TGTGCCAGCAGCCTTCCTGGGGAAAAACTGTTTTTT

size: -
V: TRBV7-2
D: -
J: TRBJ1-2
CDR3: CASSPGRGGGGYTF
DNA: TGTGCCAGCAGTCCCGGTCGGGGCGGAGGTGGCTACACCTTC